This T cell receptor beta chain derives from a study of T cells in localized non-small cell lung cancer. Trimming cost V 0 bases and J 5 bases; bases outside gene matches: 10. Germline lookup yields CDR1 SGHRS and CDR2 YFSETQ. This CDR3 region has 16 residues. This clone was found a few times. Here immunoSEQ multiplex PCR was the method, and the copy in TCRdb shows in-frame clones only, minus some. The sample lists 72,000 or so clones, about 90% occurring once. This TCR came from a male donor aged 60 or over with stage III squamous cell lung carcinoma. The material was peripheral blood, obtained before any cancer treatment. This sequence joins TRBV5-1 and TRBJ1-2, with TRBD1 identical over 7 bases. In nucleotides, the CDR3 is TGCGCCAGCAGCTTGGGCACAGGGGTGGTTGGATATGGCTACACCTTC. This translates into CASSLGTGVVGYGYTF.